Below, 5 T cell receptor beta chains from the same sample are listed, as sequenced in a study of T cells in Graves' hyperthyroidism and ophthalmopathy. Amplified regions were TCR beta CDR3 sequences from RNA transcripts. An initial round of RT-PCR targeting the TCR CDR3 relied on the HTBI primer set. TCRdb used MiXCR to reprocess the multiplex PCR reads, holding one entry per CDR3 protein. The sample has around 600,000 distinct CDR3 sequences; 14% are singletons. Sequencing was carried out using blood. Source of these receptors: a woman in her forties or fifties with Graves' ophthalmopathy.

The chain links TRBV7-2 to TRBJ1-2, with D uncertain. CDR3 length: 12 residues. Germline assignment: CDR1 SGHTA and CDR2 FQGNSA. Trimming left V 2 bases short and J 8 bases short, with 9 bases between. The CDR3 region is CASSLSFGGYTF. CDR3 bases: TGTGCCAGCAGCTTATCATTTGGAGGCTACACCTTC.

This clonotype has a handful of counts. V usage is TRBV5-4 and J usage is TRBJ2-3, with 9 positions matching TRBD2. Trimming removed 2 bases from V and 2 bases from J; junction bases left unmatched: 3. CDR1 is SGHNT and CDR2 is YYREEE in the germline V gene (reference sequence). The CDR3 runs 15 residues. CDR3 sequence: CASSFLAGNTDTQYF. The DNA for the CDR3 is TGTGCCAGCAGCTTCCTAGCGGGGAACACAGATACGCAGTATTTT.

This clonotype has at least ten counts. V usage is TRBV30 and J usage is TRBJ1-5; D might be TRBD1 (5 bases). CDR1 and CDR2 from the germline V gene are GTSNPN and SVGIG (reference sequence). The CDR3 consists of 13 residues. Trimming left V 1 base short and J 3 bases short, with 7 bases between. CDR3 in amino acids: CAWSEGNNQPQHF. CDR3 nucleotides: TGTGCCTGGAGTGAGGGGAACAATCAGCCCCAGCATTTT.

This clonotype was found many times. The CDR3 region has the DNA TGTGCCAGCAGCTTAGCCGGGCGGGAGAGCACCGGGGAGCTGTTTTTT. It codes for CASSLAGRESTGELFF. This chain connects TRBV7-9 to TRBJ2-2, with 7 positions matching TRBD2. CDR3 length: 16 amino acids. Germline CDR1 and CDR2: SEHNR and FQNEAQ (reference sequence). Losses at the gene ends were 0 bases for V and 4 bases for J; bases not matched to a gene: 5.

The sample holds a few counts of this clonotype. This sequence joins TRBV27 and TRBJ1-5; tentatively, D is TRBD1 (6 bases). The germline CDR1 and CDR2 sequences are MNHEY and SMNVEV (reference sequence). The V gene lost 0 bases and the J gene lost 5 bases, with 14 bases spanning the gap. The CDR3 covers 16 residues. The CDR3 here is CASSLSLGAQDQPQHF. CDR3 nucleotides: TGTGCCAGCAGTTTATCGTTGGGGGCGCAGGATCAGCCCCAGCATTTT.